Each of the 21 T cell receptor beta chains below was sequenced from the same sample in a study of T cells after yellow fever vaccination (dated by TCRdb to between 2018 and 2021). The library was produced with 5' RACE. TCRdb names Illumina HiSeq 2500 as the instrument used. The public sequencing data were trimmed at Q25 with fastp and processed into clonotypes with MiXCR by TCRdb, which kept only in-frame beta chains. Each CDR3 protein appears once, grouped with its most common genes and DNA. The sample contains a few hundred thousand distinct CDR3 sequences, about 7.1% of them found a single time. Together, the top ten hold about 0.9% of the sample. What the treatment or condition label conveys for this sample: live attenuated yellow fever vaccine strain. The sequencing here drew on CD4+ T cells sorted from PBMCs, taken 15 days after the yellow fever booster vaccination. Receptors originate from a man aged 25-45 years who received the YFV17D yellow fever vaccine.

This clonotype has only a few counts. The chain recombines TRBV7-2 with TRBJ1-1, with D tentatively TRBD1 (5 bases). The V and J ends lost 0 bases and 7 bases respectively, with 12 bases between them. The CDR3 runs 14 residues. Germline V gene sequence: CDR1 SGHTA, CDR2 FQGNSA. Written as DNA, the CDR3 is TGTGCCAGCAGCTTAGCGCCCGGGACGGGTGAAGCTTTCTTT. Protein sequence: CASSLAPGTGEAFF.

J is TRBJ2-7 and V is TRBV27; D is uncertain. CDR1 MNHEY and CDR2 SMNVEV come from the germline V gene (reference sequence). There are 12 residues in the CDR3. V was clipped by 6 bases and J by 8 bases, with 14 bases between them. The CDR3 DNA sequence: TGTGCCAGCAGCCGTATGGATTCGCAGCAGTACTTC. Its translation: CASSRMDSQQYF.

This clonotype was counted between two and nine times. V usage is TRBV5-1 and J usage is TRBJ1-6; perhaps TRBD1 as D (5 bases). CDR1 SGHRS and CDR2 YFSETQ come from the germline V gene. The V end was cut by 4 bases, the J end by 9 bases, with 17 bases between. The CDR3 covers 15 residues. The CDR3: CASSPRQGEGSPLHF. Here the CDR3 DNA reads TGCGCCAGCAGCCCACGTCAGGGTGAGGGTTCACCCCTCCACTTT.

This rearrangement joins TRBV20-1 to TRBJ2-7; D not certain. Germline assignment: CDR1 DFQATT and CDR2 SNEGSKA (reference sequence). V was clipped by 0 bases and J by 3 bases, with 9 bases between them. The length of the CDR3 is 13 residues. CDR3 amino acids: CSARDAENYEQYF. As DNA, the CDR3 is TGCAGTGCTAGAGACGCGGAAAACTACGAGCAGTACTTC.

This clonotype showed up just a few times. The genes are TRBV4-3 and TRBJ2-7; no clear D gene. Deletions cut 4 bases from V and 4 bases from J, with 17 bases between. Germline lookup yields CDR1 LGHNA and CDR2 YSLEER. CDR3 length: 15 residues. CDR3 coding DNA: TGCGCCAGCAGCCGAGCCCTGGCTGGGCGTTACGAGCAGTACTTC. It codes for CASSRALAGRYEQYF.

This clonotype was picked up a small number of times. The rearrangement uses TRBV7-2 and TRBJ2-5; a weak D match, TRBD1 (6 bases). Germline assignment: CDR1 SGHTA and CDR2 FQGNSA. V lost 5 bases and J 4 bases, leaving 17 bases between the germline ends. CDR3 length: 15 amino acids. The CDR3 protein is CASSQSYRAGETQYF. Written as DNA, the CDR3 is TGTGCCAGCAGCCAGTCATACAGGGCTGGAGAGACCCAGTACTTC.

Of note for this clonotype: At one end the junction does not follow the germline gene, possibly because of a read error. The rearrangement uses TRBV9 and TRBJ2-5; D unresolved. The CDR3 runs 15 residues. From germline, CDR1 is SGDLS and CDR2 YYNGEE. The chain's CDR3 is CASSPTAAYQETLYF. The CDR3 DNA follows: TGTGCCAGCAGCCCCACTGCCGCGTACCAAGAGACCCTGTACTTC.

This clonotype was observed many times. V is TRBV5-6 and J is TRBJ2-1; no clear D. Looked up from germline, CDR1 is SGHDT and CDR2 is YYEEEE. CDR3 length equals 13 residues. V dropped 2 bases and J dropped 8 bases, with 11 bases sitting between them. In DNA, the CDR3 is TGTGCCAGCAGCTTCTCCTTCCCCGATGAGCAGTTCTTC. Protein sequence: CASSFSFPDEQFF. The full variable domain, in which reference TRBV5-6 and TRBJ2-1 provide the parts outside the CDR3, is DAGVTQSPTHLIKTRGQQVTLRCSPKSGHDTVSWYQQALGQGPQFIFQYYEEEERQRGNFPDRFSGHQFPNYSSELNVNALLLGDSALYLCASSFSFPDEQFFGPGTRLTVL.

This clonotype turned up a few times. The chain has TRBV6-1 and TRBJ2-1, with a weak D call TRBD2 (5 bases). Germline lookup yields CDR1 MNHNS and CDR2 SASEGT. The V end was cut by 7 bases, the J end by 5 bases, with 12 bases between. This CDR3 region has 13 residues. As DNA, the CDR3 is TGTGCCAGCAACAAACGGGGAAACAATGAGCAGTTCTTC. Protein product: CASNKRGNNEQFF.

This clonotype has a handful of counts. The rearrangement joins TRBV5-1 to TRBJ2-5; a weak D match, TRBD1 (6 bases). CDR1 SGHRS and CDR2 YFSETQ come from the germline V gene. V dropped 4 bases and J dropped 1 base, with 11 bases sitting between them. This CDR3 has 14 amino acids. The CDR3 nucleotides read TGCGCCAGCAGCCCTGGACAGTTCCAAGAGACCCAGTACTTC. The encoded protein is CASSPGQFQETQYF. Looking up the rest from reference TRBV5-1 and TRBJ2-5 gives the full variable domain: KAGVTQTPRYLIKTRGQQVTLSCSPISGHRSVSWYQQTPGQGLQFLFEYFSETQRNKGNFPGRFSGRQFSNSRSEMNVSTLELGDSALYLCASSPGQFQETQYFGPGTRLLVL.

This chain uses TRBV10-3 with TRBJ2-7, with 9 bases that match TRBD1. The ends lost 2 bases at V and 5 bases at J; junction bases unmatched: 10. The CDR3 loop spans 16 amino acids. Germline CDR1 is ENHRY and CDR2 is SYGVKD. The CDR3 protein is CAISEPSRDRAHEQYF. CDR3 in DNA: TGTGCCATCAGTGAGCCCAGCCGGGACAGGGCCCACGAGCAGTACTTC.

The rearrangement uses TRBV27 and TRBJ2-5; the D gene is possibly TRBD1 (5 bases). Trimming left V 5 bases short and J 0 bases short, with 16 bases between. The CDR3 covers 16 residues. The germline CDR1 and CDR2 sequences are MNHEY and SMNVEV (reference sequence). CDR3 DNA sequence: TGTGCCAGCAGTAAAAGGGGAAACCTCCACCAAGAGACCCAGTACTTC. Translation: CASSKRGNLHQETQYF.

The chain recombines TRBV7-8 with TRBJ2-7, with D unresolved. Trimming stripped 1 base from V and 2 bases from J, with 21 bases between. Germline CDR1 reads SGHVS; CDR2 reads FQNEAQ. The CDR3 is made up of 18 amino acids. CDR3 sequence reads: CASSLVQRTDAKTYEQYF. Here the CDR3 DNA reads TGTGCCAGCAGCTTAGTCCAAAGGACGGACGCCAAGACCTACGAGCAGTACTTC.

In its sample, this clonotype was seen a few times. The CDR3 nucleotides are TGCGCCAGCAGCTTGTGGGAAAAGGAGACCCAGTACTTC. It is translated as CASSLWEKETQYF. The rearrangement joins TRBV5-1 to TRBJ2-5; D gene uncertain. The V gene lost 1 base and the J gene lost 5 bases, with 9 bases spanning the gap. The CDR3 length is 13 residues. Germline CDR1 SGHRS, CDR2 YFSETQ.

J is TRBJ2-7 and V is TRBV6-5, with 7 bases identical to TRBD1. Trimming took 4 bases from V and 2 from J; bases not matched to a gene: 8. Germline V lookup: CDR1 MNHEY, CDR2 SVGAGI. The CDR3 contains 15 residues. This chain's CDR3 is CASSLQGPSTYEQYF. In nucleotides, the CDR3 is TGTGCCAGCAGTTTACAGGGGCCTTCTACCTACGAGCAGTACTTC.

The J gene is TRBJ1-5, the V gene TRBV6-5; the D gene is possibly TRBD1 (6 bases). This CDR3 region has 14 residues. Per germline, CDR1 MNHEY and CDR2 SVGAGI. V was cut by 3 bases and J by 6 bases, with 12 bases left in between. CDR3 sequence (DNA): TGTGCCAGCAGTTATTGGGGGCGAGGTCAGCCCCAGCATTTT. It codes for CASSYWGRGQPQHF.

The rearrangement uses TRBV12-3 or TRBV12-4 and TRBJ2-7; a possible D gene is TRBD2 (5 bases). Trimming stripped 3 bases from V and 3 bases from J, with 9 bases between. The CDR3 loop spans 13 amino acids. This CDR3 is CASSFSAGYEQYF. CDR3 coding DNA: TGTGCCAGCAGTTTTAGTGCGGGCTACGAGCAGTACTTC.

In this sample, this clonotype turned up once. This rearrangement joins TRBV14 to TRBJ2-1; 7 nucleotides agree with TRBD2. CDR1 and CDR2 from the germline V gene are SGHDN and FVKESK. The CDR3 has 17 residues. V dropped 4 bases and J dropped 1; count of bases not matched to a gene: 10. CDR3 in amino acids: CASSPPYLAESYNEQFF. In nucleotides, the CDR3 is TGTGCCAGCAGCCCACCGTATCTAGCGGAGTCCTACAATGAGCAGTTCTTC.

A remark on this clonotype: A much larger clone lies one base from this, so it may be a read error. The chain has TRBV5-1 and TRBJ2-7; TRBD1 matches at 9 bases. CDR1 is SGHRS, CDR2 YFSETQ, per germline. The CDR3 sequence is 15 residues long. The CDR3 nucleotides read TGCGCCAGCAGCTCCGGACAGGGGAGATCCTACGAGCAGAACTTC. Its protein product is CASSSGQGRSYEQNF.

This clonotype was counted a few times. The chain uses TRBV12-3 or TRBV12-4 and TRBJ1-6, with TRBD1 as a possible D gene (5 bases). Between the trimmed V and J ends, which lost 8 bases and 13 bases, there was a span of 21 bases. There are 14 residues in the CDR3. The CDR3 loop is CASVLTGTPAPLHF. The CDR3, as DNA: TGTGCCAGCGTACTTACAGGCACACCGGCTCCCCTCCACTTT.

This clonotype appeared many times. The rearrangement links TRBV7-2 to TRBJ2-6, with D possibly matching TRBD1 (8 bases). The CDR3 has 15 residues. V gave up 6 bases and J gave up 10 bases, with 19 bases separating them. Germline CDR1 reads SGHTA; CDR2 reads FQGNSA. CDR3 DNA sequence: TGTGCCAGCAGGGGACAGGCGGCCGGGAGGAACGTCCTGACTTTC. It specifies CASRGQAAGRNVLTF.